This TCR beta chain appears in the sequencing data of a study of T-cell memory formation after mild COVID-19. In the study overall: Largely, the TCR clusters proved donor specific.

5'RACE primed from the constant segment yielded TCR alpha and TCR beta cDNA libraries bearing sample barcodes and UMIs. MiXCR, applied by TCRdb to the 5' RACE reads, yields one record per CDR3 protein. This table has approximately 270,000 distinct CDR3 sequences, 15% to 20% appearing once. This CDR3 has 13 residues. Trimming cost V 0 bases and J 3 bases, with 5 bases left between them. Germline lookup yields CDR1 SGHRS and CDR2 YFSETQ. The rearrangement joins TRBV5-1 to TRBJ2-3; D is ambiguous. The TCR comes from a man aged 18 to 30 who had mild COVID-19 (a few samples of this study predate the infection). Cell type and time point are not known. Sample: PBMCs or a T cell subset sorted from them (not recorded which). CDR3 sequence reads: CASSLDGTDTQYF. In DNA, the CDR3 is TGCGCCAGCAGCTTGGACGGGACAGATACGCAGTATTTT.